The 20 T cell receptor beta chains given below trace back to one sample, sequenced in a study of Tregs in tolerant kidney transplant recipients. The method was immunoSEQ multiplex PCR; TCRdb's version includes in-frame clones alone and lacks a portion of them. The listing records about 11,000 clones. Related graft donors supplied nonmyeloablative bone marrow transplants, and mixed chimerism was transient. Material: CD8+ T cells from blood (PBMCs), obtained 24 months after the transplant. Receptors originate from a human patient who received a combined kidney and bone marrow transplant. Some T cells may possibly be graft donor cells.

Concerning this clone: The read halts 3 residues ahead of the CDR3 end, with the missing end drawn from the germline J gene. The chain links TRBV7-9 to TRBJ2-1; D is perhaps TRBD1 or TRBD2 (7 bases each). The V end was cut by 0 bases, the J end by 8 bases, with 11 bases between. The germline CDR1 and CDR2 sequences are SEHNR and FQNEAQ (reference sequence). This CDR3 has 14 amino acids. The chain's CDR3 is CASSLAGGGDEQFF. CDR3 DNA, as far as it was read: TGTGCCAGCAGCTTAGCGGGAGGGGGCGATGAG.

A word on this clone: The read ends 3 residues early relative to the CDR3; the germline J gene fills the gap. This chain joins TRBV5-1 and TRBJ2-7, with TRBD1 matching 9 bases. This CDR3 has 13 residues. The germline CDR1 and CDR2 sequences are SGHRS and YFSETQ. The junction had 1 base not matched to a gene; V was cut back by 2 bases and J by 4 bases. The DNA read from the CDR3 is TGCGCCAGCAGCTTAGGGACAGGGTACGAG. Its protein is CASSLGTGYE. In full, the CDR3 is CASSLGTGYEQYF.

Of note for this clone: The CDR3 end lies 3 residues beyond the end of the read and is filled in from the germline J gene. V and J are TRBV20-1 and TRBJ2-1, with 9 bases lining up with TRBD2. Germline loops: CDR1 DFQATT, CDR2 SNEGSKA (reference sequence). The CDR3 is 15 amino acids. Trimming cost V 2 bases and J 1 base; bases outside gene matches: 3. CDR3 residues: CSARLSGSSYNEQFF. CDR3 DNA, as far as it was read: TGCAGTGCTAGACTTAGCGGGAGTTCCTACAATGAG.

Here the CDR3 reads CASSLGTGNQPQHF. Partial CDR3 DNA: TGTGCCAGCAGCTTAGGGACGGGGAATCAGCCC. The rearrangement links TRBV7-8 to TRBJ1-5, with D uncertain. The sequence runs out 3 residues before the end of the CDR3; the remainder is reconstructed from the germline J gene. Trimming pared 1 base from V and 4 bases from J, leaving 8 bases between. Germline CDR1 and CDR2: SGHVS and FQNEAQ. The length of the CDR3 is 14 residues.

Concerning this clone itself: Coverage ceases 3 residues before the CDR3 finishes, and the germline J gene fills in the end. The chain combines TRBV2 with TRBJ2-7, with D uncertain. Deletions cut 1 base from V and 0 bases from J, with 13 bases between. The CDR3 spans 16 residues. Germline V gene sequence: CDR1 SNHLY, CDR2 FYNNEI. CDR3 DNA, as far as it was read: TGTGCCAGCAGTGAAGGGGCCACAGCTGGCTCCTACGAG. Translating it yields CASSEGATAGSYE. The complete CDR3 sequence is CASSEGATAGSYEQYF.

Remarks on this clone: With the read ending 3 residues before the CDR3 end, the germline J gene is used to fill in that end. This chain connects TRBV5-1 to TRBJ2-2; a possible D gene is TRBD2 (6 bases). Per the germline V gene, CDR1 is SGHRS and CDR2 is YFSETQ. The CDR3 spans 15 residues. The germline V and J ends were trimmed by 3 bases and 2 bases, with 11 bases remaining between them. CDR3 bases read: TGCGCCAGCAGCTCCGGGACTCTTAACACCGGGGAG. Translation: CASSSGTLNTGE. The entire CDR3 is CASSSGTLNTGELFF.

CDR3 DNA (partial): TGTGCCAGCAGCCGCCCGCGGAGATATGAG. Residues: CASSRPRRYE. The complete CDR3 sequence is CASSRPRRYEQFF. The genes are TRBV7-9 and TRBJ2-1; no clear D gene. The sequenced fragment ends 3 residues before the CDR3 boundary, so the rest is inferred from the germline J gene. The V gene's germline CDR1 is SEHNR and CDR2 FQNEAQ (reference sequence). The CDR3 covers 13 residues. Trimming stripped 5 bases from V and 8 bases from J, with 13 bases between.

In regard to this clone: The read falls 3 residues short of the CDR3 end, and the missing part is taken from the germline J gene. The J gene is TRBJ2-7, the V gene TRBV7-2, with 10 positions matching TRBD1. The CDR3 extends over 15 amino acids. Unmatched junction bases numbered 8, after V lost 5 bases and J lost 4 bases. In germline, CDR1 is SGHTA, CDR2 FQGNSA. This chain's CDR3 is CASSTPGQGLYEQYF. Partial CDR3 DNA: TGTGCCAGCAGCACCCCGGGACAGGGGCTGTACGAG.

Points on this clone: The DNA ends 3 residues before the CDR3 does, and the rest of the CDR3 is filled in from the germline J gene. The chain employs TRBV5-1 and TRBJ2-3; no firm D call. Germline V gene sequence: CDR1 SGHRS, CDR2 YFSETQ. Trimming cost V 0 bases and J 0 bases, with 11 bases left between them. The CDR3 has 16 amino acids. The CDR3 spells CASSLGLPKSTDTQYF. CDR3 bases read: TGCGCCAGCAGCTTGGGACTTCCCAAGAGCACAGATACG.

As to this clone: The CDR3 is cut off 3 residues early in the read; its end comes from the germline J gene. J is TRBJ2-5 and V is TRBV9; the match to TRBD1 covers 7 bases. This CDR3 is 15 amino acids long. Unmatched junction bases numbered 4, after V lost 0 bases and J lost 2 bases. Germline lookup yields CDR1 SGDLS and CDR2 YYNGEE. The CDR3 sequence: CASSVEGRGQETQYF. The sequenced CDR3 bases are TGTGCCAGCAGCGTAGAGGGCAGGGGGCAAGAGACC.

Of note for this clone: The CDR3 end falls 3 residues outside the read, so it is completed with the germline J gene. V gene TRBV14 combines with J gene TRBJ2-1, with 7 bases fitting TRBD2. This CDR3 is 16 amino acids long. J was trimmed by 0 bases and V by 4 bases; bases with no gene match: 6. The germline V gene has CDR1 SGHDN and CDR2 FVKESK. The CDR3 region is CASSLSREGSYNEQFF. Partial CDR3 DNA: TGTGCCAGCAGCCTGTCCAGGGAGGGCTCCTACAATGAG.

In regard to this clone: The CDR3 end is not reached by the read, which stops 3 residues before it; the germline J gene fills it in. The chain recombines TRBV6-2 or TRBV6-3 with TRBJ2-2, with D possibly matching TRBD1 (6 bases). V lost 6 bases and J lost 1, with 15 bases in between. This CDR3 comprises 16 residues. CDR1 and CDR2 from the germline V gene are MNHEY and SVGEGT. The CDR3 sequence: CASSHPGHMNTGELFF. The CDR3 bases that were read are TGTGCCAGCAGCCACCCGGGACATATGAACACCGGGGAG.

A note on this clone: The read comes to an end 3 residues before the CDR3 does, leaving the germline J gene to fill in the end. The chain has TRBV20-1 and TRBJ2-1, with 11 nucleotides matching TRBD1. The J segment lost 4 bases and the V segment lost 1 base, leaving 9 bases of the junction unmatched. The CDR3 has 17 amino acids. CDR1 DFQATT and CDR2 SNEGSKA come from the germline V gene (reference sequence). The CDR3 DNA, read in part, is TGCAGTGCTAGAGCTCCGACCGGGACAGGGGGTTACAATGAG. It specifies CSARAPTGTGGYNE. The whole CDR3 reads CSARAPTGTGGYNEQFF.

Notes on this clone: The CDR3 extends 3 residues past the end of the read, so its final part is completed from the germline J gene. This rearrangement joins TRBV6-2 or TRBV6-3 to TRBJ2-1, with 12 bases identical to TRBD2. Germline loops: CDR1 MNHEY, CDR2 SVGEGT. The CDR3 has 16 amino acids. The junction had 9 bases not matched to a gene; V was cut back by 4 bases and J by 8 bases. The CDR3 spells CASSSWTSGNVHEQFF. The part of the CDR3 DNA that was read is TGTGCCAGCAGTTCCTGGACTAGCGGGAATGTCCATGAG.

Of note for this clone: Read coverage stops 3 residues before the CDR3 terminus; the germline J gene supplies the remainder. This rearrangement joins TRBV5-1 to TRBJ2-7; 8 bases agree with TRBD1. The CDR3 is 20 residues long. Germline-derived CDR1 and CDR2 are SGHRS and YFSETQ. V shed 2 bases and J 2 bases; nucleotides not matched to a gene: 21. The CDR3 sequence: CASSFVAGQGPNPSTYEQYF. CDR3 DNA, as far as it was read: TGCGCCAGCAGCTTTGTCGCCGGACAGGGCCCGAACCCCTCTACCTACGAG. Variable domain in full (rest from reference TRBV5-1 and TRBJ2-7): KAGVTQTPRYLIKTRGQQVTLSCSPISGHRSVSWYQQTPGQGLQFLFEYFSETQRNKGNFPGRFSGRQFSNSRSEMNVSTLELGDSALYLCASSFVAGQGPNPSTYEQYFGPGTRLTVT.

Note on this clone: From the germline J gene comes the end of the CDR3, since the read stops 3 residues before it. V gene TRBV19 combines with J gene TRBJ2-7, with a possible D match to TRBD2 (6 bases). This CDR3 spans 16 amino acids. CDR1 and CDR2 from the germline V gene are LNHDA and SQIVND (reference sequence). V was shortened by 3 bases and J by 3 bases, with 18 bases between the two germline ends. The sequenced CDR3 bases are TGTGCCAGTAGTATCGGCGGAGGCGGGAAAAACTACGAG. Translated, it gives CASSIGGGGKNYE. The CDR3 in full is CASSIGGGGKNYEQYF.

With regard to this clone: The sequenced fragment ends 3 residues before the CDR3 boundary, so the rest is inferred from the germline J gene. This chain links TRBV7-9 with TRBJ2-1; TRBD2 is a possible D gene (5 bases). CDR3 size: 13 residues. Trimming stripped 8 bases from V and 9 bases from J, with 17 bases between. Germline CDR1 and CDR2: SEHNR and FQNEAQ (reference sequence). Partial CDR3 DNA: TGTGCCAGCGAGGACTCCCGATTTCTTGAG. Protein: CASEDSRFLE. The full CDR3 reads CASEDSRFLEQFF.

Comment on this clone: The CDR3 goes on 3 residues after the read ends, and that part is filled in from the germline J gene. The chain employs TRBV6-2 or TRBV6-3 and TRBJ1-1; D remains ambiguous. Germline CDR1 and CDR2: MNHEY and SVGEGT. This CDR3 has 13 amino acids. The sequenced CDR3 bases are TGTGCCAGCAGTTACTCAGGGCAGTTCGAA. Its translation: CASSYSGQFE. The full-length CDR3 reads as CASSYSGQFEAFF.

Turning to this clone: With the read ending 3 residues before the CDR3 end, the germline J gene is used to fill in that end. This sequence joins TRBV20-1 and TRBJ2-7; 8 nucleotides match TRBD1. V lost 3 bases to trimming and J lost 6 bases; unmatched junction nucleotides: 10. CDR1 and CDR2 (germline): DFQATT, SNEGSKA (reference sequence). The CDR3 extends over 14 amino acids. The CDR3 bases that were read are TGCAGTGCTAGGCACAACAGGGGGTCGAGCGAG. Translation gives CSARHNRGSSE. The whole CDR3 sequence is CSARHNRGSSEQYF.

Of note for this clone: The sequence runs out 3 residues before the end of the CDR3; the remainder is reconstructed from the germline J gene. V and J are TRBV6-2 or TRBV6-3 and TRBJ2-3; D is ambiguous. The germline gives CDR1 MNHEY, CDR2 SVGEGT. The V end was cut by 2 bases, the J end by 2 bases, with 5 bases between. The CDR3 runs 13 residues. The CDR3 bases that were read are TGTGCCAGCAGTTACCAGGACACAGATACG. Its translation is CASSYQDTDT. The complete CDR3 reads CASSYQDTDTQYF.